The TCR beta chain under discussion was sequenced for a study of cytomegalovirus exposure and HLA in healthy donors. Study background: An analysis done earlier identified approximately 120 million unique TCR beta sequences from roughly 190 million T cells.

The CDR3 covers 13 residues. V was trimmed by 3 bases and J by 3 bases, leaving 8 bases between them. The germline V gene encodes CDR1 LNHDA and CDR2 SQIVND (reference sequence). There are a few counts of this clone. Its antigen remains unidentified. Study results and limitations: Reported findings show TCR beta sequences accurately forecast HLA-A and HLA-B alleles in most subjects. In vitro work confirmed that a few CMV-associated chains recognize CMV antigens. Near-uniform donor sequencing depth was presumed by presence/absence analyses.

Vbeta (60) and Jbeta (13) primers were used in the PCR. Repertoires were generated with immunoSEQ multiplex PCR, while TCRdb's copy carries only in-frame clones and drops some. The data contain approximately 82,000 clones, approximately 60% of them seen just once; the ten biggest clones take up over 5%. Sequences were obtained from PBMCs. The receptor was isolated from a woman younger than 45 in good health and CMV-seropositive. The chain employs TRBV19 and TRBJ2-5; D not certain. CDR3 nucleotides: TGTGCCAGTAGTATCCGCGTGAAAGAGACCCAGTACTTC. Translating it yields CASSIRVKETQYF.